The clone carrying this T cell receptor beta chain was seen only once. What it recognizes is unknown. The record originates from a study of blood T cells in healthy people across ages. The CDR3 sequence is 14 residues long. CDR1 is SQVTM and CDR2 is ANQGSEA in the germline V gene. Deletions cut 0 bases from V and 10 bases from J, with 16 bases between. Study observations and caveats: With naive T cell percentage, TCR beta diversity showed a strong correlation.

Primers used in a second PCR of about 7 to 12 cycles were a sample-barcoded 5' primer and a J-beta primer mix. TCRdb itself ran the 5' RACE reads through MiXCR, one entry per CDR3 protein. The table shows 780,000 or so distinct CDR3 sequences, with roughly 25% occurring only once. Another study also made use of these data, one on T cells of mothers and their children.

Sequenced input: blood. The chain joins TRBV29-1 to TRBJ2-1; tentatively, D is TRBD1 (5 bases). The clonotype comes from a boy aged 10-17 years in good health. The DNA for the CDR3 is TGCAGCGTTGAAGATGGCAGTCGTGGACAAGAGCAGTTCTTC. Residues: CSVEDGSRGQEQFF.